These 16 T cell receptor beta chains came from one sample sequenced in a study of CD8 T cells in ankylosing spondylitis. TCRdb recomputed calls from the 5' RACE reads with MiXCR, one row per CDR3 protein. The top ten clones hold approximately 6.6% of a sample with a few hundred thousand distinct CDR3 sequences, approximately 11% of them seen once. The sample taken for sequencing was blood, either unsorted or a sorted T cell fraction (not recorded which). The receptors were sampled from a male donor with ankylosing spondylitis or in good health (not recorded which).

The V call is TRBV20-1, the J call TRBJ2-7; 8 nucleotides align to TRBD2. Losses at the gene ends were 1 base for V and 10 bases for J; bases not matched to a gene: 3. The V gene's germline CDR1 is DFQATT and CDR2 SNEGSKA (reference sequence). There are 11 residues in the CDR3. The CDR3 here is CSARAGRVQYF. CDR3 DNA sequence: TGCAGTGCTAGAGCCGGGAGGGTTCAGTACTTC.

This clonotype was observed many times. The chain carries TRBV7-8 and TRBJ1-1; D unclear. Germline V gene sequence: CDR1 SGHVS, CDR2 FQNEAQ. V was pared by 3 bases and J by 2 bases, with 7 bases between. The CDR3 covers 13 residues. The DNA of the CDR3 is TGTGCCAGCAGCTTTCCGGGTAACACTGAAGCTTTCTTT. Encoded protein: CASSFPGNTEAFF.

This chain uses TRBV15 with TRBJ1-4; possibly TRBD1 for D (5 bases). Trimming left V 4 bases short and J 7 bases short, with 16 bases between. The germline V gene encodes CDR1 LNHNV and CDR2 YYDKDF (reference sequence). CDR3 size: 15 residues. CDR3 nucleotides: TGTGCCACCAGCAAAGGGGCTAAGGATAGTGAAAAACTGTTTTTT. This sequence encodes CATSKGAKDSEKLFF.

In its sample, this clonotype was seen many times. V usage is TRBV20-1 and J usage is TRBJ2-3, with D possibly TRBD2 on 6 matching bases. Trimming shortened V by 3 bases and J by 2 bases, and 15 bases separated the two germline ends. The CDR3 totals 15 residues. In germline, CDR1 is DFQATT, CDR2 SNEGSKA (reference sequence). DNA of the CDR3: TGCAGTGCTAGCGGCCGGGACTTCTACACAGATACGCAGTATTTT. This encodes CSASGRDFYTDTQYF.

This chain uses TRBV6-2 or TRBV6-3 with TRBJ1-1, with D tentatively TRBD1 (6 bases). CDR1 and CDR2 from the germline V gene are MNHEY and SVGEGT. This CDR3 has 13 residues. The V gene lost 7 bases and the J gene lost 4 bases, with 13 bases spanning the gap. The CDR3 nucleotides read TGTGCCAGCAACCCGACAGGAGGCACTGAAGCTTTCTTT. Amino acid sequence: CASNPTGGTEAFF.

The chain links TRBV5-1 to TRBJ2-1; D gene uncertain. Germline-derived CDR1 and CDR2 are SGHRS and YFSETQ. CDR3 size: 14 residues. V was pared by 1 base and J by 7 bases, with 12 bases between. CDR3 loop: CASSLNEVWNEQFF. Written as DNA, the CDR3 is TGCGCCAGCAGCTTGAACGAGGTTTGGAATGAGCAGTTCTTC.

The V and J genes are TRBV7-9 and TRBJ2-4; no reliable D call. The CDR3 is 11 residues long. Germline V gene lookup returns CDR1 SEHNR and CDR2 FQNEAQ (reference sequence). V lost 5 bases, J lost 5 bases, and 4 bases lay in between. This chain's CDR3 is CASSTQNIQYF. CDR3 nucleotides: TGTGCCAGCAGCACCCAAAACATTCAGTACTTC.

There are many counts of this clonotype. The chain recombines TRBV2 with TRBJ2-1; D might be TRBD1 or TRBD2, each matching 5 bases. This CDR3 is 14 amino acids long. The V gene lost 8 bases and the J gene lost 5 bases, with 16 bases spanning the gap. Germline V gives CDR1 SNHLY, CDR2 FYNNEI. The CDR3 is CASEGRVGHNEQFF. The DNA for the CDR3 is TGTGCCAGCGAGGGGCGGGTGGGCCACAATGAGCAGTTCTTC.

This clonotype was counted many times. The chain has TRBV20-1 and TRBJ2-5; D remains ambiguous. CDR3 length equals 12 residues. V lost 3 bases and J lost 1, with 6 bases in between. The V gene's germline CDR1 is DFQATT and CDR2 SNEGSKA (reference sequence). The CDR3 sequence: CSASRAQETQYF. CDR3 nucleotide sequence: TGCAGTGCTAGCAGAGCCCAAGAGACCCAGTACTTC.

The chain recombines TRBV27 with TRBJ1-2; D is undetermined. V was clipped by 4 bases and J by 8 bases, with 20 bases between them. Germline V CDR1 and CDR2: MNHEY, SMNVEV (reference sequence). CDR3 length: 15 amino acids. The CDR3 bases are TGTGCCAGCAGTTCAGGCCCCGGTTCAAGTCGGGGCTACACCTTC. It specifies CASSSGPGSSRGYTF.

This clonotype was picked up many times. The V and J genes are TRBV6-1 and TRBJ1-1; D is ambiguous. CDR1 is MNHNS, CDR2 SASEGT, per germline. The CDR3 sequence is 18 residues long. Trimming shortened V by 6 bases and J by 0 bases, and 23 bases separated the two germline ends. The CDR3 loop reads CASRPTRTVDRMNTEAFF. CDR3 nucleotide sequence: TGTGCCAGCAGACCGACTCGGACGGTGGACCGCATGAACACTGAAGCTTTCTTT.

The sample holds one count of this clonotype. A much larger clone differs from this one at a single base, so this may be a read error. V gene TRBV25-1 combines with J gene TRBJ2-5; a weak D match, TRBD2 (6 bases). Germline values: CDR1 MGHDK, CDR2 SYGVNS. This CDR3 has 14 amino acids. CDR3 coding DNA: TGTGTCAGCGGACGAGGGCGCGGGGAAGAGACCCAGTACTTC. Encoded protein: CVSGRGRGEETQYF.

This chain connects TRBV6-1 to TRBJ1-1, with a tentative D call TRBD1 (5 bases). With 5 bases removed from V and 1 base from J, the gap between germline ends came to 11 bases. Germline CDR1 MNHNS, CDR2 SASEGT. The CDR3 length is 14 residues. CDR3 in amino acids: CASSHSRANTEAFF. The CDR3 DNA is TGTGCCAGCAGTCATAGCAGGGCGAACACTGAAGCTTTCTTT.

The chain couples TRBV28 to TRBJ2-1, with D possibly TRBD1 on 7 matching bases. The CDR3 sequence is 13 residues long. V was pared by 6 bases and J by 12 bases, with 18 bases between. Germline CDR1 is MDHEN and CDR2 is SYDVKM. DNA for the CDR3: TGTGCCAGCAGGCGGGACAGTCTAGATAGGCAGTTCTTC. This codes for CASRRDSLDRQFF.

The chain couples TRBV5-1 to TRBJ2-3; either TRBD1 or TRBD2 may fit D (7 bases each). CDR3 size: 14 residues. V shed 4 bases and J shed 7 bases, with 16 bases lying between them. Germline V gene sequence: CDR1 SGHRS, CDR2 YFSETQ. This CDR3 is CASSPREGANTQYF. DNA of the CDR3: TGCGCCAGCAGCCCTAGGGAGGGGGCAAATACGCAGTATTTT.

The chain carries TRBV10-3 and TRBJ1-2; perhaps TRBD1 as D (5 bases). Germline-derived CDR1 and CDR2 are ENHRY and SYGVKD. Trimming took 1 base from V and 8 from J, leaving 14 bases between them. There are 14 residues in the CDR3. The DNA for the CDR3 is TGTGCCATCAGTGAGTTGGAGAAGGGACCCGGCTACACCTTC. It codes for CAISELEKGPGYTF.